This paragraph reports one TCR beta chain. What this receptor recognizes is not known. One base away there is no much larger clone; base qualities are not given. Spanning cysteine to phenylalanine, the CDR3 consists of 14 amino acids. Only the CDR3 part of the read is kept: 42 bases, read in frame from the first base. Taken from the germline V gene, the CDR1 and CDR2 loops are SGHTA and FQGNSA. V drops 2 bases and J drops 3 bases, leaving 10 bases in between. TCRbeta CDR3 regions were amplified from genomic DNA by means of the immunoSEQ Assay, a bias-controlled multiplex PCR. The study's own analysis went as follows. Nucleated cell counts per sample were estimated from amplification of reference gene primers within the assay. To quantify the absolute abundance of each unique TCRbeta CDR3 rearrangement, sequence reads were collapsed and filtered. For each sample, productive Simpson clonality was calculated as the square root of Simpson's diversity index over productive rearrangements. The table comes from immuneACCESS by way of TCRdb, which keeps in-frame sequences with V and J called. Part of the clones is missing from these tables; in studies checked, under half for an unresolved V gene and the rest for unknown reasons. V, J and clone size are those of that table, while D and trimming were read from the DNA. The sample profile shows roughly 260,000 clones; 85% to 90% of them were found once. The ten largest make up roughly 3.6% of the sample.

Whole blood was collected in K2EDTA tubes by collaborating institutions according to the institutions' own protocols. Collaborator samples were shipped for TCRbeta analysis as frozen whole blood, isolated PBMCs, or DNA extracted from either sample type. This specimen comes from a study of blood T cell repertoires in COVID-19 (dated by TCRdb to 2020 to 2021). Context from the whole study: Collaborator samples came from the United States, Italy and Spain and covered acute and convalescent phases of COVID-19. The prospective study material was composed of cDNA or gDNA derived from T cells, B-cell-depleted T cells, or PBMCs. Deeply sampled blood TCRbeta repertoires from subjects exposed to, actively infected with, or recovered from COVID-19 were included in the dataset. A freely available public database, intended as a resource for researchers studying the immune response to SARS-CoV-2, is where the repertoires were released. The samples were drawn from the first 160 participants of the ongoing ImmuneRACE study and from more than 1,000 subjects provided by 6 global collaborators. Nearly every sample came with metadata listing a de-identified subject ID, COVID-19 status, age in years and sex. HLA class I and class II types, where available, came from metadata supplied by the sample provider rather than from assay-based typing. The paper's findings and limits, for the study overall: The amount of clinical and demographic metadata varied by source and participant and was provided uncurated.

This TCR derives from a woman aged 40 to 50 with acute or convalescent COVID-19. The sequence links TRBV7-2 to TRBJ1-1; possibly the D gene is TRBD1, per 5 matching bases. Sequenced material: peripheral blood. The nucleotides are TGTGCCAGCAGCTTAAATTCAGGGTACACTGAAGCTTTCTTT. It codes for CASSLNSGYTEAFF.